Each of the 25 T cell receptor beta chains below was sequenced from the same sample in a study of blood T cell repertoires in COVID-19. Repertoires were generated with immunoSEQ multiplex PCR, while TCRdb's copy carries only in-frame clones and drops some. The table has 100,000 to 150,000 clones, approximately 88% seen once. Sequenced material: peripheral blood. The receptors shown here come from a man between 50 and 59 years old with acute or convalescent COVID-19.

This chain connects TRBV7-2 to TRBJ1-6, with D possibly TRBD1 on 5 matching bases. The CDR3 is made up of 14 amino acids. Germline V gene lookup returns CDR1 SGHTA and CDR2 FQGNSA. The V end was cut by 4 bases, the J end by 7 bases, with 11 bases between. The CDR3 spells CASSYGQGNSPLHF. The CDR3 DNA follows: TGTGCCAGCAGCTACGGGCAGGGAAATTCACCCCTCCACTTT.

Notes on this clone: The identical CDR3 is also encoded by other nucleotide sequences in the sample. The J gene is TRBJ2-7, the V gene TRBV5-1; 12 positions match TRBD2. V shed 0 bases and J 1 base; nucleotides not matched to a gene: 5. The germline V gene encodes CDR1 SGHRS and CDR2 YFSETQ. The CDR3 has 17 residues. CDR3 in amino acids: CASSLALAGGPSYEQYF. The DNA of the CDR3 is TGCGCCAGCAGCTTGGCGCTAGCGGGAGGGCCTTCCTACGAGCAGTACTTC.

The V gene is TRBV5-8, the J gene TRBJ1-6; no definite D call. CDR3 length: 13 residues. Germline V lookup: CDR1 SGHTS, CDR2 YDEGEE. V was clipped by 0 bases and J by 9 bases, with 7 bases between them. The CDR3, as DNA: TGTGCCAGCAGCTTGGACGGGGTTTCACCCCTCCACTTT. Translating gives CASSLDGVSPLHF.

This clone has just one count. This rearrangement joins TRBV20-1 to TRBJ1-6; perhaps TRBD1 as D (5 bases). The CDR3 covers 15 residues. With 3 bases removed from V and 8 bases from J, the gap between germline ends came to 17 bases. The germline gives CDR1 DFQATT, CDR2 SNEGSKA (reference sequence). DNA for the CDR3: TGCAGTGCTAGTCTCTCAGGGAATCGAGATTCACCCCTCCACTTT. It specifies CSASLSGNRDSPLHF.

This chain links TRBV7-9 with TRBJ1-3, with D possibly TRBD1 on 6 matching bases. The CDR3 consists of 14 residues. Germline CDR1 reads SEHNR; CDR2 reads FQNEAQ (reference sequence). The V and J ends lost 8 bases and 2 bases respectively, with 13 bases between them. CDR3 protein: CASARQAAGNTIYF. The DNA for the CDR3 is TGTGCCAGCGCCAGACAGGCCGCTGGAAACACCATATATTTT.

V and J are TRBV11-3 and TRBJ2-7, with D unclear. V lost 2 bases to trimming and J lost 0 bases, with 8 bases between them. CDR3 length: 14 amino acids. Germline CDR1 reads SGHNT; CDR2 reads YENEEA. CDR3 in amino acids: CASSLTRSSYEQYF. In DNA form, the CDR3 reads TGTGCCAGCAGCTTAACGAGGAGCTCCTACGAGCAGTACTTC.

The count of this clone is one. This chain connects TRBV6-5 to TRBJ1-1, with 9 positions matching TRBD1. The length of the CDR3 is 15 residues. CDR1 and CDR2 from the germline V gene are MNHEY and SVGAGI. Losses at the gene ends were 5 bases for V and 6 bases for J; bases not matched to a gene: 10. The CDR3 DNA sequence: TGTGCCAGCAGTAGGCCGGGACAGGGTAACCCTGAAGCTTTCTTT. Encoded protein: CASSRPGQGNPEAFF.

The CDR3 bases are TGTGCCAGCAGCTTACCTCAGGGGTCCAACATTCAGTACTTC. The encoded protein is CASSLPQGSNIQYF. This chain links TRBV7-9 with TRBJ2-4; tentatively, D is TRBD1 (6 bases). This CDR3 has 14 residues. The V gene lost 2 bases and the J gene lost 7 bases, with 12 bases spanning the gap. In germline, CDR1 is SEHNR, CDR2 FQNEAQ (reference sequence). Complete variable domain (other parts from reference TRBV7-9 and TRBJ2-4): DTGVSQNPRHKITKRGQNVTFRCDPISEHNRLYWYRQTLGQGPEFLTYFQNEAQLEKSRLLSDRFSAERPKGSFSTLEIQRTEQGDSAMYLCASSLPQGSNIQYFGAGTRLSVL.

The V and J genes are TRBV24-1 and TRBJ1-4; 11 bases are a match to TRBD1. CDR1 KGHDR and CDR2 SFDVKD come from the germline V gene. The V and J ends lost 4 bases and 8 bases, in that order; junction bases with no gene match: 5. This CDR3 is built from 15 residues. In DNA, the CDR3 is TGTGCCACCAGTGACGGACAGGGGGCGCGAGAAAAACTGTTTTTT. Encoded protein: CATSDGQGAREKLFF.

V gene TRBV7-8 combines with J gene TRBJ2-7; 8 nucleotides line up with TRBD2. In germline, CDR1 is SGHVS, CDR2 FQNEAQ. The J segment lost 3 bases and the V segment lost 1 base, leaving 8 bases of the junction unmatched. This CDR3 is 16 amino acids long. The CDR3: CASSLGRRREVYEQYF. The CDR3 DNA reads as TGTGCCAGCAGCTTAGGCCGTCGGCGGGAGGTCTACGAGCAGTACTTC.

This chain links TRBV5-1 with TRBJ1-1, with 10 bases that match TRBD1. V dropped 6 bases and J dropped 0; count of bases not matched to a gene: 11. The germline V gene encodes CDR1 SGHRS and CDR2 YFSETQ. This CDR3 has 17 amino acids. The CDR3 nucleotides read TGCGCCAGCAACCTGGGACTCGGACAGGGGGTGAACACTGAAGCTTTCTTT. It is translated as CASNLGLGQGVNTEAFF.

The chain uses TRBV6-1 and TRBJ2-7; no firm D call. Deletions cut 0 bases from V and 12 bases from J, with 6 bases between. Germline CDR1 reads MNHNS; CDR2 reads SASEGT. CDR3 length equals 10 residues. The CDR3 loop reads CASSEALPYF. CDR3 bases: TGTGCCAGCAGTGAAGCCCTCCCGTACTTC.

The chain is built from TRBV12-3 or TRBV12-4 and TRBJ2-7, with D possibly matching TRBD2 (5 bases). Trimming shortened V by 8 bases and J by 6 bases, and 11 bases separated the two germline ends. There are 11 residues in the CDR3. The CDR3 here is CASQTRGEQYF. In DNA form, the CDR3 reads TGTGCCAGCCAGACCCGGGGCGAGCAGTACTTC.

The V and J genes are TRBV7-8 and TRBJ1-6; 8 bases are a match to TRBD1. Trimming cost V 3 bases and J 0 bases; bases outside gene matches: 13. Germline V lookup: CDR1 SGHVS, CDR2 FQNEAQ. This CDR3 spans 20 amino acids. Written as DNA, the CDR3 is TGTGCCAGCAGCTTCTCGTCAGGGGGCAGCTGGAGCTCCTATAATTCACCCCTCCACTTT. Protein product: CASSFSSGGSWSSYNSPLHF.

This rearrangement joins TRBV5-1 to TRBJ2-2; tentatively, D is TRBD1 (6 bases). Trimming removed 7 bases at V and 5 bases at J, with 21 bases between. Germline lookup yields CDR1 SGHRS and CDR2 YFSETQ. The CDR3 totals 16 residues. CDR3 coding DNA: TGCGCCAGCTTGTCCGAGGGACACGGATGGACCGGGGAGCTGTTTTTT. It translates to CASLSEGHGWTGELFF.

J is TRBJ2-7 and V is TRBV24-1; TRBD1 might be the D (6 bases). V lost 4 bases to trimming and J lost 2 bases, with 11 bases between them. The CDR3 loop spans 14 amino acids. Germline V CDR1 and CDR2: KGHDR, SFDVKD. The CDR3 nucleotides read TGTGCCACCAGTGAGGCCGGGACAACCTACGAGCAGTACTTC. Its protein is CATSEAGTTYEQYF.

The chain is built from TRBV6-5 and TRBJ1-5; TRBD1 matches 10 bases. The CDR3 is 14 residues long. V lost 6 bases, J lost 5 bases, and 4 bases stayed unmatched. Per germline, CDR1 MNHEY and CDR2 SVGAGI. CDR3 sequence (DNA): TGTGCCAGCAGCCGGGACAGGGGTTATCAGCCCCAGCATTTT. It translates to CASSRDRGYQPQHF.

This chain joins TRBV5-1 and TRBJ1-4, with 7 bases lining up with TRBD1. Germline assignment: CDR1 SGHRS and CDR2 YFSETQ. V shed 4 bases and J 8 bases; nucleotides not matched to a gene: 14. The CDR3 totals 16 residues. CDR3 nucleotide sequence: TGCGCCAGCAGCCCTGGGGTGCCAGGGGGAAGGGAAAAACTGTTTTTT. Translating gives CASSPGVPGGREKLFF.

The V and J genes are TRBV6-6 and TRBJ2-7, with TRBD2 identical over 12 bases. There are 16 residues in the CDR3. The germline gives CDR1 MNHNY, CDR2 SVGAGI (reference sequence). V gave up 5 bases and J gave up 0 bases; unmatched junction bases: 5. The CDR3 protein is CASSPRTSGVSYEQYF. DNA for the CDR3: TGTGCCAGCAGTCCTCGGACTAGCGGGGTCTCCTACGAGCAGTACTTC.

The chain has TRBV5-4 and TRBJ2-5, with no clear D. V was clipped by 0 bases and J by 1 base, with 7 bases between them. CDR3 length equals 14 residues. Looked up from germline, CDR1 is SGHNT and CDR2 is YYREEE (reference sequence). CDR3 protein: CASSLEAGQETQYF. The CDR3 nucleotides are TGTGCCAGCAGCTTGGAAGCAGGCCAAGAGACCCAGTACTTC.

This chain connects TRBV15 to TRBJ2-7; 7 bases are a match to TRBD1. The CDR3 has 19 amino acids. Germline V lookup: CDR1 LNHNV, CDR2 YYDKDF (reference sequence). After removal of 0 bases from V and 0 bases from J, the junction contained 14 bases not matched to a gene. CDR3 amino acids: CATSRDPPDLTGSSYEQYF. The CDR3 nucleotides are TGTGCCACCAGCAGAGATCCCCCCGATCTGACAGGGAGCTCCTACGAGCAGTACTTC. Full variable domain (missing parts from reference TRBV15 and TRBJ2-7): DAMVIQNPRYQVTQFGKPVTLSCSQTLNHNVMYWYQQKSSQAPKLLFHYYDKDFNNEADTPDNFQSRRPNTSFCFLDIRSPGLGDTAMYLCATSRDPPDLTGSSYEQYFGPGTRLTVT.

The rearrangement uses TRBV7-9 and TRBJ2-3, with TRBD1 matching 8 bases. Germline CDR1 reads SEHNR; CDR2 reads FQNEAQ (reference sequence). The length of the CDR3 is 15 residues. V shed 5 bases and J 0 bases; nucleotides not matched to a gene: 4. CDR3 sequence: CASSPGQGSTDTQYF. CDR3 coding DNA: TGTGCCAGCAGCCCCGGACAGGGTAGCACAGATACGCAGTATTTT.

The sample holds a few counts of this clone. This chain connects TRBV27 to TRBJ1-1; D possibly corresponds to TRBD1 (5 bases). V was shortened by 5 bases and J by 10 bases, with 26 bases between the two germline ends. This CDR3 region has 16 residues. The germline V gene encodes CDR1 MNHEY and CDR2 SMNVEV (reference sequence). This chain's CDR3 is CASSGGDVLGSMGAFF. The CDR3 DNA reads as TGTGCCAGCAGTGGGGGGGACGTACTTGGAAGTATGGGAGCTTTCTTT.

The genes are TRBV6-5 and TRBJ2-7; 7 bases are a match to TRBD1. V shed 8 bases and J 3 bases; nucleotides not matched to a gene: 4. Per germline, CDR1 MNHEY and CDR2 SVGAGI. The CDR3 length is 12 residues. The CDR3 sequence is CASGTALYEQYF. In DNA form, the CDR3 reads TGTGCCAGCGGGACAGCGCTCTACGAGCAGTACTTC.

J is TRBJ2-1 and V is TRBV3-1 (or the pseudogene TRBV3-2); maybe TRBD1 (6 bases). The CDR3 has 13 amino acids. Trimming removed 1 base from V and 7 bases from J, with 8 bases in between. Germline V gene lookup returns CDR1 LGHDT and CDR2 YNNKEL (reference sequence). The CDR3 loop is CASSQGRGNEQFF. Written as DNA, the CDR3 is TGTGCCAGCAGCCAAGGCAGGGGAAATGAGCAGTTCTTC.